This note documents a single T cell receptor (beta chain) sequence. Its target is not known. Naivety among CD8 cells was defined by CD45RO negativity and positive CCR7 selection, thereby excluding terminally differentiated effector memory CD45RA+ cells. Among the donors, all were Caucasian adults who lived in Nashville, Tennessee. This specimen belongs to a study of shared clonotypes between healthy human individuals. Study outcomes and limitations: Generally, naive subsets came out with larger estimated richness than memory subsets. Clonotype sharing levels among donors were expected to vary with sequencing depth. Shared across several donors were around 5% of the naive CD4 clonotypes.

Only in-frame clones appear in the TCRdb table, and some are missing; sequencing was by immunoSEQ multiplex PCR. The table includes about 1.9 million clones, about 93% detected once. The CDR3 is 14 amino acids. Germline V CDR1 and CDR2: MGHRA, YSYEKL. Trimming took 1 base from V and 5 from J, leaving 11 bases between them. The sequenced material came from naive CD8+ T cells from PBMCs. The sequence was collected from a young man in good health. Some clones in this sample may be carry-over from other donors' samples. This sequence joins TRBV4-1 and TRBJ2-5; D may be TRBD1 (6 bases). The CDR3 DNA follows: TGCGCCAGCAGCCAAGGGTCCAGGGGCGAGACCCAGTACTTC. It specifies CASSQGSRGETQYF.